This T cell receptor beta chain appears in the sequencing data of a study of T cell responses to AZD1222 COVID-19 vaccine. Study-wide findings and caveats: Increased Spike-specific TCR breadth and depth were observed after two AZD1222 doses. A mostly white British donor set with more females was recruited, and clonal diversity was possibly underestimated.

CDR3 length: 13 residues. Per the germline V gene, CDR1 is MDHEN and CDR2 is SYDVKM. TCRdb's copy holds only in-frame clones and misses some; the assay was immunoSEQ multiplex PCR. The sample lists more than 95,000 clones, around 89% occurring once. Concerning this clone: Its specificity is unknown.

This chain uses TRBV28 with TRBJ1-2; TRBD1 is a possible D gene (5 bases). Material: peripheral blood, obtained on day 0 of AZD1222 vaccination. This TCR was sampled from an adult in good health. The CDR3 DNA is TGTGCGGGGGGAGCCCGCCATAACTATGGCTACACCTTC. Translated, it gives CAGGARHNYGYTF.